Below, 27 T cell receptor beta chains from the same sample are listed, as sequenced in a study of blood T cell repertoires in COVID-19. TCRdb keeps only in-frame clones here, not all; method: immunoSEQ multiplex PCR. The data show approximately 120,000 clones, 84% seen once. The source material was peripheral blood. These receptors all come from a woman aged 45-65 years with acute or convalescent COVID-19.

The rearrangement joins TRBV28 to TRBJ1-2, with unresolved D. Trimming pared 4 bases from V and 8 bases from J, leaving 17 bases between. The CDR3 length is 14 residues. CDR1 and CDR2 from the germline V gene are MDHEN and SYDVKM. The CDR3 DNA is TGTGCCAGCAGTTCAACCGGGCAGCGGGGAGGCTACACCTTC. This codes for CASSSTGQRGGYTF.

The CDR3, as DNA: TGTGCCAGCAGTTACCTGGCAGGTCGCCCCTCCGGAAGCACAGATACGCAGTATTTT. Its translation is CASSYLAGRPSGSTDTQYF. The chain joins TRBV6-2 or TRBV6-3 to TRBJ2-3; D is unclear. The germline V gene encodes CDR1 MNHEY and CDR2 SVGEGT. This CDR3 is 19 amino acids long. V was shortened by 2 bases and J by 0 bases, with 21 bases between the two germline ends.

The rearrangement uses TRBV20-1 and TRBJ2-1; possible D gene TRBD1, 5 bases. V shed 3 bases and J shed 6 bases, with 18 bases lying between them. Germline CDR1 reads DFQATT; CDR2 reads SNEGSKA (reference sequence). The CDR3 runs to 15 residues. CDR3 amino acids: CSASFDKGPLNEQFF. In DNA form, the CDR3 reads TGCAGTGCTAGTTTTGATAAGGGGCCGCTCAATGAGCAGTTCTTC.

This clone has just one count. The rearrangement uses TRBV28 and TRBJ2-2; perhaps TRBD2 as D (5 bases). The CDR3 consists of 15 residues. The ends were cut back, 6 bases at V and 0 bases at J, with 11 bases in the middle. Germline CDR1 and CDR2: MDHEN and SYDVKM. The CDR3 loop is CASRTTTPNTGELFF. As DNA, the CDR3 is TGTGCCAGCAGGACGACTACCCCGAACACCGGGGAGCTGTTTTTT.

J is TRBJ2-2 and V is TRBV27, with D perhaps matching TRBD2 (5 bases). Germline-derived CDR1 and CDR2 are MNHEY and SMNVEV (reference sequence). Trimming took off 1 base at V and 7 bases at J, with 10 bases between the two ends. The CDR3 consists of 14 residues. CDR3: CASSLFPGIGELFF. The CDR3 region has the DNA TGTGCCAGCAGTTTATTTCCCGGGATCGGGGAGCTGTTTTTT.

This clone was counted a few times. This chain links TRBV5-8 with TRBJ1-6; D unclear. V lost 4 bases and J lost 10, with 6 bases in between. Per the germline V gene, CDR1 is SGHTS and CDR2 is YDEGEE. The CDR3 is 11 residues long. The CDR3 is CASSIKSPLHF. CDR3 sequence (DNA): TGTGCCAGCAGCATTAAATCACCCCTCCACTTT.

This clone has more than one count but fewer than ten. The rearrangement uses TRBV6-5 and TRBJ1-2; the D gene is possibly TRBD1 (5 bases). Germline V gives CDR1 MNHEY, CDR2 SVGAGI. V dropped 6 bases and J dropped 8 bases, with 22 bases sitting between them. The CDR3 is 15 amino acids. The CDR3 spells CASRSQKRGNTGYTF. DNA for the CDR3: TGTGCCAGCAGATCCCAGAAGCGGGGGAATACAGGCTACACCTTC.

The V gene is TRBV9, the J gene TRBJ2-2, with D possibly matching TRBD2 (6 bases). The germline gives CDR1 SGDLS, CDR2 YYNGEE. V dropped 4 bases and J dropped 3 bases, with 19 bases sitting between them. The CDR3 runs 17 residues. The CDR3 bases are TGTGCCAGCAGCCGTTTCACGGGGGATCAATACACCGGGGAGCTGTTTTTT. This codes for CASSRFTGDQYTGELFF.

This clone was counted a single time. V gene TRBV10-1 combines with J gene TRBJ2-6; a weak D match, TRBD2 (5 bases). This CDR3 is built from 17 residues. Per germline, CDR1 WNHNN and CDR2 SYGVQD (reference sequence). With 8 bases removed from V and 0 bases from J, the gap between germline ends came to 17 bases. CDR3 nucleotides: TGCGCCAGCTCCTCTGGGAGTCCAAGCTCTGGGGCCAACGTCCTGACTTTC. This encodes CASSSGSPSSGANVLTF.

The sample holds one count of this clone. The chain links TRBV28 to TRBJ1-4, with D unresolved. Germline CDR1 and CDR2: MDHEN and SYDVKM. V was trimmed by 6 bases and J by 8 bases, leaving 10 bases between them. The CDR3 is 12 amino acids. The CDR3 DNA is TGTGCCAGCAGGCGAGGAGGAGAAAAACTGTTTTTT. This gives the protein CASRRGGEKLFF.

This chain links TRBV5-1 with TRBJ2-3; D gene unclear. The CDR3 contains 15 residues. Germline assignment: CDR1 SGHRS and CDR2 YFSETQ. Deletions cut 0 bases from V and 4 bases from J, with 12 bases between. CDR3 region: CASSLAEQRSDTQYF. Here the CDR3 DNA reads TGCGCCAGCAGCTTGGCCGAGCAGAGGTCAGATACGCAGTATTTT.

As DNA, the CDR3 is TGTGCCAGCAGTTACGGCAAGTCAGGAGCTTTCTTT. Translated: CASSYGKSGAFF. The chain links TRBV6-6 to TRBJ1-1; D ambiguous. The V gene lost 2 bases and the J gene lost 10 bases, with 11 bases spanning the gap. The CDR3 is 12 residues long. Germline assignment: CDR1 MNHNY and CDR2 SVGAGI (reference sequence).

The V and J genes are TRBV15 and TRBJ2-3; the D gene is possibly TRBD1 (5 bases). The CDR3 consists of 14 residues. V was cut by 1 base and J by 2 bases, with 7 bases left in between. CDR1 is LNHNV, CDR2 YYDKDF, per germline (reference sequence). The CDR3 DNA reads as TGTGCCACCAGCAGAGGACAGATCACAGATACGCAGTATTTT. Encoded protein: CATSRGQITDTQYF.

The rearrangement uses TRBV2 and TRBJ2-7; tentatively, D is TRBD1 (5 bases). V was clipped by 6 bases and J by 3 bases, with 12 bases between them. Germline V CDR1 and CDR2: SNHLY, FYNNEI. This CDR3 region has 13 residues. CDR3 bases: TGTGCCAGCAGAGACAGAAACCTCTACGAGCAGTACTTC. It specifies CASRDRNLYEQYF.

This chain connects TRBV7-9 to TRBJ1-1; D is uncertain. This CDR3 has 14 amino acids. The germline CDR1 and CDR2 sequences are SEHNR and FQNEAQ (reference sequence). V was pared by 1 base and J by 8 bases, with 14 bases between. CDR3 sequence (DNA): TGTGCCAGCAGCTTAGAAGGGCGGGCGGAGGAAGCTTTCTTT. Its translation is CASSLEGRAEEAFF. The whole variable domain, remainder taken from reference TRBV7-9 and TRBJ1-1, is DTGVSQNPRHKITKRGQNVTFRCDPISEHNRLYWYRQTLGQGPEFLTYFQNEAQLEKSRLLSDRFSAERPKGSFSTLEIQRTEQGDSAMYLCASSLEGRAEEAFFGQGTRLTVV.

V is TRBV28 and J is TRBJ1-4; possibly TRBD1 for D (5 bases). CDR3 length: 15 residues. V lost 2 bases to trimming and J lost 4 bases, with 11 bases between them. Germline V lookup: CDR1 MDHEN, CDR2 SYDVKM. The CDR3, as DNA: TGTGCCAGCAGTTTAAGACAGAGTCTTAATGAAAAACTGTTTTTT. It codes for CASSLRQSLNEKLFF.

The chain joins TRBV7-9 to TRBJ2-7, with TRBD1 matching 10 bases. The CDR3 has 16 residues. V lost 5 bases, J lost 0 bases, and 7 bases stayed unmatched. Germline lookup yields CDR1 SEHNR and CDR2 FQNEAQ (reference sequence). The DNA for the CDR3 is TGTGCCAGCAGCCTGGGGACAGGGGTCCTCTCCTACGAGCAGTACTTC. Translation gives CASSLGTGVLSYEQYF.

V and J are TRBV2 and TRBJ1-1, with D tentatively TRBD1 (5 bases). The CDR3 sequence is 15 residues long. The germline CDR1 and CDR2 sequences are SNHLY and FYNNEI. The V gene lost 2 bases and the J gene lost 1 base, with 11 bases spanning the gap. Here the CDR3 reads CASSERGARNTEAFF. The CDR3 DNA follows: TGTGCCAGCAGTGAACGCGGGGCAAGGAACACTGAAGCTTTCTTT.

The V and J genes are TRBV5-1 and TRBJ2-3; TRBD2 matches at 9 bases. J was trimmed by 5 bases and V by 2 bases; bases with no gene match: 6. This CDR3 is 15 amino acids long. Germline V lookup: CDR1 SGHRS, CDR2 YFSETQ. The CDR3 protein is CASSLPSGEIDTQYF. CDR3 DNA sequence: TGCGCCAGCAGCTTACCTAGCGGGGAGATAGATACGCAGTATTTT.

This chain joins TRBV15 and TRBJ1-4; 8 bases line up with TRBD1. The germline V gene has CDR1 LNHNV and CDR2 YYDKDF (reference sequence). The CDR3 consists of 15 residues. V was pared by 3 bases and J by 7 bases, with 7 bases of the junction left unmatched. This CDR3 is CATSSLDRAGEKLFF. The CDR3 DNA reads TGTGCCACCAGCAGCCTGGACAGGGCGGGTGAAAAACTGTTTTTT.

CDR3 sequence (DNA): TGTGCCAGCAGCCAAGACTCGGGACTAGCGGGGGAAATAGATACGCAGTATTTT. The encoded protein is CASSQDSGLAGEIDTQYF. The J gene is TRBJ2-3, the V gene TRBV3-1 (or the pseudogene TRBV3-2); 14 nucleotides line up with TRBD2. CDR1 is LGHDT and CDR2 is YNNKEL in the germline V gene (reference sequence). The CDR3 is made up of 18 amino acids. The trim removed 0 bases at V and 5 bases at J, leaving 7 bases unmatched.

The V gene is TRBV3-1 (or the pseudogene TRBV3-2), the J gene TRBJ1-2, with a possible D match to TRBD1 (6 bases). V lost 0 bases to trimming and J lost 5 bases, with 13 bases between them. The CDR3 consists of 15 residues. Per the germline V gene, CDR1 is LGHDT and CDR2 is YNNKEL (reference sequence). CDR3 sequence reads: CASSQDVTGPYGYTF. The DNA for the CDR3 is TGTGCCAGCAGCCAAGACGTCACAGGGCCTTATGGCTACACCTTC.

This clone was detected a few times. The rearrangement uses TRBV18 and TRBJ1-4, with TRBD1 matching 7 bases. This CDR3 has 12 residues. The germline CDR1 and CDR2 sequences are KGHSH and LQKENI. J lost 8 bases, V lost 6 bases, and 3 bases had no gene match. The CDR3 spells CASSEDREKLFF. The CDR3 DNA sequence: TGTGCCAGCTCCGAGGACAGGGAAAAACTGTTTTTT. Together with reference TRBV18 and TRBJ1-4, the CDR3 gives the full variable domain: NAGVMQNPRHLVRRRGQEARLRCSPMKGHSHVYWYRQLPEEGLKFMVYLQKENIIDESGMPKERFSAEFPKEGPSILRIQQVVRGDSAAYFCASSEDREKLFFGSGTQLSVL.

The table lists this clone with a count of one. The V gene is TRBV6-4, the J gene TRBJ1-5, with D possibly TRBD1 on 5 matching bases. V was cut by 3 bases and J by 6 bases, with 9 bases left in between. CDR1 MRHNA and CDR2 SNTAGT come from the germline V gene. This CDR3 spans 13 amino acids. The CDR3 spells CASSEERGQPQHF. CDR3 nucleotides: TGTGCCAGCAGTGAAGAAAGGGGTCAGCCCCAGCATTTT.

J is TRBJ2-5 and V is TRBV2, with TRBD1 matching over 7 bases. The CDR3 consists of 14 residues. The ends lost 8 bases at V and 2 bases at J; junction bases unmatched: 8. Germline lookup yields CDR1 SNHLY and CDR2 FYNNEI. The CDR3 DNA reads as TGTGCCAGCCTAGGGACCAGGGGGCAAGAGACCCAGTACTTC. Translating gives CASLGTRGQETQYF.

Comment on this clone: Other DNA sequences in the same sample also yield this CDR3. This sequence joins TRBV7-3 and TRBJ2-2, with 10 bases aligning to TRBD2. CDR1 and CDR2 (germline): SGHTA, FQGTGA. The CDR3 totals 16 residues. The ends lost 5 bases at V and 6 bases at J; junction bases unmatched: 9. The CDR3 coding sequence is TGTGCCAGCAGCCCTCGAGCGGGGGGGGCCCCCGGGGAGCTGTTTTTT. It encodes CASSPRAGGAPGELFF.

The CDR3 DNA is TGTGCCAGCAGTTTCGGACAGGGCAATACGCAGTATTTT. Amino acid sequence: CASSFGQGNTQYF. V is TRBV28 and J is TRBJ2-3; 8 nucleotides agree with TRBD1. V was pared by 3 bases and J by 7 bases, with 3 bases of the junction left unmatched. Germline CDR1 reads MDHEN; CDR2 reads SYDVKM. The CDR3 spans 13 residues.